Listed below are T cell receptor beta chains from one sample, sequenced in a study of blood T cell repertoires in COVID-19. The protocol was immunoSEQ multiplex PCR, while the TCRdb copy is restricted to in-frame clones and leaves out a portion. The sample has roughly 380,000 clones; about nine tenths are singletons. The specimen was peripheral blood. The receptors come from a woman aged 40 to 50 with COVID-19, enrolled during active disease. Each CDR3 is given with its conserved first and last residue. Each record gives: CDR3 protein, V gene, J gene.

CDR3 protein: CASGLVLTEQYEQYF
V gene: TRBV12-5
J gene: TRBJ2-7

CDR3 protein: CASSPPSAGNQPQHF
V gene: TRBV18
J gene: TRBJ1-5

CDR3 protein: CASSLKPVGSHNEQFF
V gene: TRBV5-8
J gene: TRBJ2-1

CDR3 protein: CASSQVVEGAYEQYF
V gene: TRBV4-3
J gene: TRBJ2-7

CDR3 protein: CASRETGGSYEQYF
V gene: TRBV2
J gene: TRBJ2-7

CDR3 protein: CASSLEDRVRGKETRYF
V gene: TRBV5-1
J gene: TRBJ2-5

CDR3 protein: CASSHLKSTGGEEYEQYF
V gene: TRBV23-1
J gene: TRBJ2-7

CDR3 protein: CASSLGTARYGYTF
V gene: TRBV7-9
J gene: TRBJ1-2

CDR3 protein: CASSAIDSRNTGELFF
V gene: TRBV9
J gene: TRBJ2-2

CDR3 protein: CASSIPGLAGGEYNEQFF
V gene: TRBV5-5
J gene: TRBJ2-1

CDR3 protein: CASSPLNAGNTEAFF
V gene: TRBV7-2
J gene: TRBJ1-1

CDR3 protein: CASSLAKGADSYEQYF
V gene: TRBV11-3
J gene: TRBJ2-7

CDR3 protein: CASRSDILNTEAFF
V gene: TRBV6-1
J gene: TRBJ1-1

CDR3 protein: CASSHSRPGQKETQYF
V gene: TRBV7-8
J gene: TRBJ2-5

CDR3 protein: CASSQLASAPNEQFF
V gene: TRBV3-1/TRBV3-2
J gene: TRBJ2-1

CDR3 protein: CATSDGGKDRDLYGYTF
V gene: TRBV24-1
J gene: TRBJ1-2

CDR3 protein: CASSLDRERAFF
V gene: TRBV5-1
J gene: TRBJ1-1

CDR3 protein: CASQWGGAGDEKLFF
V gene: TRBV13
J gene: TRBJ1-4

CDR3 protein: CASSLTGAYEQYF
V gene: TRBV11-2
J gene: TRBJ2-7

CDR3 protein: CASSLGGGTGSPLHF
V gene: TRBV5-1
J gene: TRBJ1-6

CDR3 protein: CASSIADRAMSGELFF
V gene: TRBV18
J gene: TRBJ2-2

CDR3 protein: CASTPLGWTNEKLFF
V gene: TRBV7-9
J gene: TRBJ1-4

CDR3 protein: CASSQERGPGGYGYTF
V gene: TRBV4-2
J gene: TRBJ1-2

CDR3 protein: CASSTRREGRNEQFF
V gene: TRBV6-2/TRBV6-3
J gene: TRBJ2-1

CDR3 protein: CASSYSGTGGTEAFF
V gene: TRBV6-5
J gene: TRBJ1-1

CDR3 protein: CASSFRPLGETQYF
V gene: TRBV6-5
J gene: TRBJ2-5

CDR3 protein: CASSTNSGGSNQPQHF
V gene: TRBV19
J gene: TRBJ1-5

CDR3 protein: CASSQLPQETQYF
V gene: TRBV7-2
J gene: TRBJ2-5

CDR3 protein: CASSPYGQGILSSYNEQFF
V gene: TRBV19
J gene: TRBJ2-1

CDR3 protein: CASRLQSKLFF
V gene: TRBV12-2
J gene: TRBJ1-4

CDR3 protein: CASSLDRVTGYTF
V gene: TRBV5-5
J gene: TRBJ1-2

CDR3 protein: CASSLIREGNSPLHF
V gene: TRBV5-4
J gene: TRBJ1-6

CDR3 protein: CSVGQDEQYF
V gene: TRBV29-1
J gene: TRBJ2-7

CDR3 protein: CASSERLSANTEAFF
V gene: TRBV6-1
J gene: TRBJ1-1

CDR3 protein: CASSIAILYNEQFF
V gene: TRBV19
J gene: TRBJ2-1

CDR3 protein: CSAKDSNTEAFF
V gene: TRBV29-1
J gene: TRBJ1-1

CDR3 protein: CASSLAGDRGRGNYGYTF
V gene: TRBV7-8
J gene: TRBJ1-2

CDR3 protein: CASSLGGALMNTEAFF
V gene: TRBV5-4
J gene: TRBJ1-1

CDR3 protein: CASSRTGLETQYF
V gene: TRBV7-8
J gene: TRBJ2-5

CDR3 protein: CASNGGTYSPLHF
V gene: TRBV28
J gene: TRBJ1-6

CDR3 protein: CATNSEFSGNTIYF
V gene: TRBV2
J gene: TRBJ1-3

CDR3 protein: CASSRIPGGDEQFF
V gene: TRBV7-3
J gene: TRBJ2-1

CDR3 protein: CASSLGQDNQPQHF
V gene: TRBV28
J gene: TRBJ1-5

CDR3 protein: CASSLGRDSHSNQPQHF
V gene: TRBV7-9
J gene: TRBJ1-5

CDR3 protein: CASSGTGASYEQYF
V gene: TRBV9
J gene: TRBJ2-7

CDR3 protein: CASSVGLAGGETQYF
V gene: TRBV7-3
J gene: TRBJ2-5

CDR3 protein: CASSPGDRGNTGELFF
V gene: TRBV4-2
J gene: TRBJ2-2

CDR3 protein: CASSQGVGTGGAGGANVLTF
V gene: TRBV4-3
J gene: TRBJ2-6

CDR3 protein: CSAGTANTEAFF
V gene: TRBV29-1
J gene: TRBJ1-1

CDR3 protein: CASSFTGGSTDTQYF
V gene: TRBV7-9
J gene: TRBJ2-3

CDR3 protein: CASSSDRAGYTF
V gene: TRBV12-3/TRBV12-4
J gene: TRBJ1-2

CDR3 protein: CASSTGTALYGYTF
V gene: TRBV28
J gene: TRBJ1-2

CDR3 protein: CASSINRGNSPLHF
V gene: TRBV19
J gene: TRBJ1-6

CDR3 protein: CASSLLLQTQYF
V gene: TRBV28
J gene: TRBJ2-5